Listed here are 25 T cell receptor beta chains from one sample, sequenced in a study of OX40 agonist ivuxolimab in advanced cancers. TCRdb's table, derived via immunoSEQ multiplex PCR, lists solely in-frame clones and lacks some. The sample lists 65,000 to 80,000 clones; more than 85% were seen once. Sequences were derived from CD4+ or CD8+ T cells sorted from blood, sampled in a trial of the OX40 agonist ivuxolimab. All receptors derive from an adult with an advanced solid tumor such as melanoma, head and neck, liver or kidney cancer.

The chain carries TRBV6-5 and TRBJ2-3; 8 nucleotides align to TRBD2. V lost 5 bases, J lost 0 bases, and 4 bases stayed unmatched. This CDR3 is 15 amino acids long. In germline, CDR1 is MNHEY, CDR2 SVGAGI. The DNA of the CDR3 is TGTGCCAGCAGTCCCTTAGCGGGGAGCACAGATACGCAGTATTTT. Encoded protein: CASSPLAGSTDTQYF.

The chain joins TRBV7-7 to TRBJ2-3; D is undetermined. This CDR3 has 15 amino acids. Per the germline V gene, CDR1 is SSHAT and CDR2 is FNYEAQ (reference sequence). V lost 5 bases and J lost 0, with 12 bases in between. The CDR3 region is CASSLRGRSTDTQYF. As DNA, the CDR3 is TGTGCCAGCAGCCTCCGTGGCCGTAGCACAGATACGCAGTATTTT.

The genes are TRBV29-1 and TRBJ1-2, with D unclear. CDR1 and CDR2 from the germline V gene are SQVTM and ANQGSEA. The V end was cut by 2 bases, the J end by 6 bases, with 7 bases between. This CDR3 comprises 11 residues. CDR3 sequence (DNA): TGCAGCGTTGAATTGGGTCATGGCTACACCTTC. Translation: CSVELGHGYTF.

In nucleotides, the CDR3 is TGTGCCAGCAGCGCTAGCGGGGGGGCTTCAGAGACCCAGTACTTC. This sequence encodes CASSASGGASETQYF. The chain combines TRBV9 with TRBJ2-5, with TRBD2 matching 12 bases. This CDR3 is 15 amino acids long. Per germline, CDR1 SGDLS and CDR2 YYNGEE. The V segment lost 3 bases and the J segment 4 bases; nucleotides outside the gene matches: 4.

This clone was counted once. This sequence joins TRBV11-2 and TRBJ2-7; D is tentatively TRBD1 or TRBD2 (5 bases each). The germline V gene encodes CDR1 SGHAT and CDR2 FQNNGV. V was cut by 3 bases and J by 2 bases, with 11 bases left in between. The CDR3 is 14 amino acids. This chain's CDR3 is CASSFEGRAYEQYF. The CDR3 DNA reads TGTGCCAGCAGCTTCGAGGGCAGGGCCTACGAGCAGTACTTC. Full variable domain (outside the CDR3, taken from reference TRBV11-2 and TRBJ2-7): EAGVAQSPRYKIIEKRQSVAFWCNPISGHATLYWYQQILGQGPKLLIQFQNNGVVDDSQLPKDRFSAERLKGVDSTLKIQPAKLEDSAVYLCASSFEGRAYEQYFGPGTRLTVT.

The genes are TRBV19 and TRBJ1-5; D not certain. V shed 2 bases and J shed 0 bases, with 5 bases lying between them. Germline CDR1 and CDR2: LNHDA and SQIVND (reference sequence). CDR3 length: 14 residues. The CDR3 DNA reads TGTGCCAGTAGTATATGGCCTAGCAATCAGCCCCAGCATTTT. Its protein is CASSIWPSNQPQHF. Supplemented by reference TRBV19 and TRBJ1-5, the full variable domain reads DGGITQSPKYLFRKEGQNVTLSCEQNLNHDAMYWYRQDPGQGLRLIYYSQIVNDFQKGDIAEGYSVSREKKESFPLTVTSAQKNPTAFYLCASSIWPSNQPQHFGDGTRLSIL.

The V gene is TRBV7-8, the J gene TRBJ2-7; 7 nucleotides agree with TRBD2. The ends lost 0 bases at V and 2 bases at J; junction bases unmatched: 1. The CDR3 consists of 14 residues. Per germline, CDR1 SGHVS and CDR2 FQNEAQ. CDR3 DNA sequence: TGTGCCAGCAGCTTAGCGGGGGGGACCTACGAGCAGTACTTC. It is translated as CASSLAGGTYEQYF.

The CDR3 loop reads CAWSSGRGAYNYGYTF. Written as DNA, the CDR3 is TGTGCCTGGTCCTCCGGGAGGGGGGCGTACAACTATGGCTACACCTTC. This sequence joins TRBV30 and TRBJ1-2; maybe TRBD1 (6 bases). Germline CDR1 GTSNPN, CDR2 SVGIG (reference sequence). Trimming took 5 bases from V and 2 from J, leaving 21 bases between them. This CDR3 region has 16 residues.

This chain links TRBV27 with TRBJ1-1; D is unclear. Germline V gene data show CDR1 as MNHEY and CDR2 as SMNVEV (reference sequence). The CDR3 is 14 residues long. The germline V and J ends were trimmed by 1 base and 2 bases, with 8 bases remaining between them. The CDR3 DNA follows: TGTGCCAGCAGTTTATATGGGTATAACACTGAAGCTTTCTTT. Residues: CASSLYGYNTEAFF.

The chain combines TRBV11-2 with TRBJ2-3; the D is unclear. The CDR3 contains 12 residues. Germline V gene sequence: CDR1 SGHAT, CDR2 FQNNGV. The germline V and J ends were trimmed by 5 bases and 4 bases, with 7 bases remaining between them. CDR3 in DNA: TGTGCCAGCAGCCTAGGATCAGATACGCAGTATTTT. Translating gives CASSLGSDTQYF.

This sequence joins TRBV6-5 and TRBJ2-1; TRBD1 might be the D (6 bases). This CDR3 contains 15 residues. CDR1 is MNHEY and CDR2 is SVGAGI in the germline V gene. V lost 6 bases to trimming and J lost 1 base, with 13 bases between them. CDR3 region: CASRSGQGSYNEQFF. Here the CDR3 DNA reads TGTGCCAGCAGATCTGGGCAGGGGTCCTACAATGAGCAGTTCTTC.

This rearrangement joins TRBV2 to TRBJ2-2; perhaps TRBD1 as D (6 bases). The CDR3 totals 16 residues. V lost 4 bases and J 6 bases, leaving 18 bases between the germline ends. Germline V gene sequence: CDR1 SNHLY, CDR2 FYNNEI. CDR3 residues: CASSGKPGHLPGELFF. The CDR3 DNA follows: TGTGCCAGCAGTGGGAAACCGGGACACCTACCCGGGGAGCTGTTTTTT.

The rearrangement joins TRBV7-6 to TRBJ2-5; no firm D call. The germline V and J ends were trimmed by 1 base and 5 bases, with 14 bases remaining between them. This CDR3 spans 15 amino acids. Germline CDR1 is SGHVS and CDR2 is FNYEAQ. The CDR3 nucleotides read TGTGCCAGCAGCTTAGAGCAGGCAGATAGGGAGACCCAGTACTTC. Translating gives CASSLEQADRETQYF. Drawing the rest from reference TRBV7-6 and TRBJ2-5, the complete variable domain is GAGVSQSPRYKVTKRGQDVALRCDPISGHVSLYWYRQALGQGPEFLTYFNYEAQQDKSGLPNDRFSAERPEGSISTLTIQRTEQRDSAMYRCASSLEQADRETQYFGPGTRLLVL.

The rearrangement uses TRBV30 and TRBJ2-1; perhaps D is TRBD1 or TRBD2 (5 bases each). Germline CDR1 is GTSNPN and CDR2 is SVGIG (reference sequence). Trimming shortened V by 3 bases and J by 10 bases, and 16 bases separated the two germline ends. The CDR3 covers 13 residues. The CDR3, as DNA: TGTGCCTGGAGCCTCTTGGGGGTCGGAGAGCAGTTCTTC. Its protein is CAWSLLGVGEQFF.

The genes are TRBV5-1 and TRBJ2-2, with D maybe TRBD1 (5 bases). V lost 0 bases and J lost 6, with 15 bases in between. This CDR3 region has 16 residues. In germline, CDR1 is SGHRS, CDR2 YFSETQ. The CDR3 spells CASSLASQGWAGELFF. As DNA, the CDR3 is TGCGCCAGCAGCTTGGCCTCGCAGGGATGGGCCGGGGAGCTGTTTTTT.

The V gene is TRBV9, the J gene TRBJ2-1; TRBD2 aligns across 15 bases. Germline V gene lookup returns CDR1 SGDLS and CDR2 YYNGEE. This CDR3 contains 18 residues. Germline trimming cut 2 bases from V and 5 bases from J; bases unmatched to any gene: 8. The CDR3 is CASSVSRTSGGVDNEQFF. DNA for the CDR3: TGTGCCAGCAGCGTGTCCCGGACTAGCGGGGGGGTGGACAATGAGCAGTTCTTC.

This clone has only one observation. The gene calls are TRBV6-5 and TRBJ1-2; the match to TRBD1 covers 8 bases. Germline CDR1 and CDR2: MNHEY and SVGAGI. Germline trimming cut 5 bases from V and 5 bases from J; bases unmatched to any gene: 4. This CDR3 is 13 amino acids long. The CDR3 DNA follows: TGTGCCAGCAGTGGACAGGGAAGTTATGGCTACACCTTC. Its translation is CASSGQGSYGYTF.

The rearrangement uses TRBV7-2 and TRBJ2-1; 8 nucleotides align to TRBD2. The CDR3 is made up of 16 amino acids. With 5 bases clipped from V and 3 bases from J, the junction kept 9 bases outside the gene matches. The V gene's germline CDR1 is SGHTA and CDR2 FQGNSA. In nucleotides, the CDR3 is TGTGCCAGCAGCATCACCGGGACTAGTTTCTACAATGAGCAGTTCTTC. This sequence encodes CASSITGTSFYNEQFF.

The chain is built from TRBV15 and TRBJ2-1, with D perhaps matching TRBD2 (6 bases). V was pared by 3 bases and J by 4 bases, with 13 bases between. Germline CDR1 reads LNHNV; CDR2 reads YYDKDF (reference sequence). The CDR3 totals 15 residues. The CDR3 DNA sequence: TGTGCCACCAGCAGTGGGCTAGCGTATTACAATGAGCAGTTCTTC. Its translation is CATSSGLAYYNEQFF.

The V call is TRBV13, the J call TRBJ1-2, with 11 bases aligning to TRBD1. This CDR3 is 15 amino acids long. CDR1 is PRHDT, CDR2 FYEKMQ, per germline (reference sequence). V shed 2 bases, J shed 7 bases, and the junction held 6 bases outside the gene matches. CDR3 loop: CASSLRGQGVGGYTF. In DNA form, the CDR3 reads TGTGCCAGCAGCTTAAGGGGACAGGGGGTTGGTGGCTACACCTTC.

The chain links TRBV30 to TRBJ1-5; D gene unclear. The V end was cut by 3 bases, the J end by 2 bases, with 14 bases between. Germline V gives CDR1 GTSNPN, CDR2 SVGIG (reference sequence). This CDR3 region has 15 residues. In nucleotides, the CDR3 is TGTGCCTGGAGCCTCGCTCCTGAGGGCAATCAGCCCCAGCATTTT. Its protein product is CAWSLAPEGNQPQHF.

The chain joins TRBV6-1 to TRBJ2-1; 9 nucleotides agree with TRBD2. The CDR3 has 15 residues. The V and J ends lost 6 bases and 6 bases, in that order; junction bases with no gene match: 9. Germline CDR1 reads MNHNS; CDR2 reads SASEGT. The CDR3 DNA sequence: TGTGCCAGCAGGGATCATAGCGGGGGAGGCAATGAGCAGTTCTTC. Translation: CASRDHSGGGNEQFF.

CDR3 in amino acids: CATSRELTGGEETQYF. The CDR3 DNA reads TGTGCCACCAGCAGAGAACTAACAGGGGGCGAGGAGACCCAGTACTTC. The chain has TRBV15 and TRBJ2-5; 9 bases line up with TRBD1. The germline gives CDR1 LNHNV, CDR2 YYDKDF (reference sequence). This CDR3 contains 16 residues. V lost 0 bases, J lost 5 bases, and 7 bases stayed unmatched.

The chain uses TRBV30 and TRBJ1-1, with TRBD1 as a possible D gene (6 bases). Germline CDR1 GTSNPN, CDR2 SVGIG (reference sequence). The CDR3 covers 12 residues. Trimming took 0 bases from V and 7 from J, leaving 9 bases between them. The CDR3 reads CAWSVRGDEAFF. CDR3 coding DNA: TGTGCCTGGAGTGTAAGGGGGGATGAAGCTTTCTTT.

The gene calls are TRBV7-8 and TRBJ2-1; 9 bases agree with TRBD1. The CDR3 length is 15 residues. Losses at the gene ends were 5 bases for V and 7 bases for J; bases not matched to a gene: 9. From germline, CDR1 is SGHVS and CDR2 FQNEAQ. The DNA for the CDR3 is TGTGCCAGCAGCCCTAAACCGGGACAGGGTAATGAGCAGTTCTTC. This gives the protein CASSPKPGQGNEQFF. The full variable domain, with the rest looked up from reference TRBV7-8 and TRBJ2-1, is GAGVSQSPRYKVAKRGQDVALRCDPISGHVSLFWYQQALGQGPEFLTYFQNEAQLDKSGLPSDRFFAERPEGSVSTLKIQRTQQEDSAVYLCASSPKPGQGNEQFFGPGTRLTVL.